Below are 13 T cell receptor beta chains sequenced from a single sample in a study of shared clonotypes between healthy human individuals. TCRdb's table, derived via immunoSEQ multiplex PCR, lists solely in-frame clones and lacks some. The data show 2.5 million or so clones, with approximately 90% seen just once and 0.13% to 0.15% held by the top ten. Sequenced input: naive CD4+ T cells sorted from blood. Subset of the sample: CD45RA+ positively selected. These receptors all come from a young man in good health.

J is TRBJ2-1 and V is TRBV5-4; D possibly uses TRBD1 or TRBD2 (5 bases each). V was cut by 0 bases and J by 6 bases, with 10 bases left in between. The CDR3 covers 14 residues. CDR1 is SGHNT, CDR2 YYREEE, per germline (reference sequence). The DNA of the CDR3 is TGTGCCAGCAGCTTGGCCGGGACCCCCAATGAGCAGTTCTTC. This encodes CASSLAGTPNEQFF.

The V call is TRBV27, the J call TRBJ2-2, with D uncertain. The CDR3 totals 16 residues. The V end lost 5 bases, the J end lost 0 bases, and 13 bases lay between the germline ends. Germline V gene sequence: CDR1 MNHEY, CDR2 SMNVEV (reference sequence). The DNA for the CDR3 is TGTGCCAGCAGTCTCCCAGGAAAACCGAACACCGGGGAGCTGTTTTTT. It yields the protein CASSLPGKPNTGELFF.

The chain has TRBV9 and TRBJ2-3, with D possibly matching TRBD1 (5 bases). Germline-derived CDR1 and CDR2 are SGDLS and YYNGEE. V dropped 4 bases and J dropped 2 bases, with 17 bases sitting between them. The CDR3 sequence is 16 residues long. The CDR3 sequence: CASSPLGTGNTDTQYF. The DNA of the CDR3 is TGTGCCAGCAGCCCCCTGGGAACAGGTAACACAGATACGCAGTATTTT.

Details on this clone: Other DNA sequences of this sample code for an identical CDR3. The CDR3 coding sequence is TGTGCCAGCAGTTTGCGAGGGAACATTCAGTACTTC. Encoded protein: CASSLRGNIQYF. The genes are TRBV28 and TRBJ2-4, with a possible D match to TRBD2 (5 bases). Trimming left V 3 bases short and J 7 bases short, with 7 bases between. Germline lookup yields CDR1 MDHEN and CDR2 SYDVKM. This CDR3 region has 12 residues.

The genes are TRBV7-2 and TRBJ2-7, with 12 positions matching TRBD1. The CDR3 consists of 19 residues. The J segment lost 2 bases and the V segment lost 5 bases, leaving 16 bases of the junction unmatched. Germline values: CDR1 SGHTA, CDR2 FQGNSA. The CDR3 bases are TGTGCCAGCAGCCGGGACAGGGGGCGCCTAGCGGGAGTAACCTACGAGCAGTACTTC. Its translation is CASSRDRGRLAGVTYEQYF.

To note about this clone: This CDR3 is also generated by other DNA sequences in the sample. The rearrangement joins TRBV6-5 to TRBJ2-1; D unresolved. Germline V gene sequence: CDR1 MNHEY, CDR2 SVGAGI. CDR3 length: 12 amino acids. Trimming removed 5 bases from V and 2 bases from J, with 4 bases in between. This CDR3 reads CASSRTYNEQFF. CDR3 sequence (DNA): TGTGCCAGCAGTAGAACCTACAATGAGCAGTTCTTC.

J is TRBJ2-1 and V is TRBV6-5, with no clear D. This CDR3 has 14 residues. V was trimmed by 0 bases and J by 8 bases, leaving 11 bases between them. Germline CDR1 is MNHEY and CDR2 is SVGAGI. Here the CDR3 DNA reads TGTGCCAGCAGTTACTCGTTATGGTCCCATGAGCAGTTCTTC. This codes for CASSYSLWSHEQFF.

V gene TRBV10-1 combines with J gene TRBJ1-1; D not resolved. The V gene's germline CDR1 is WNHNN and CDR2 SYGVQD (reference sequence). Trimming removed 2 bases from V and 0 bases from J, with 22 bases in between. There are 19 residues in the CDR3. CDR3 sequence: CASSESESPRAGVNTEAFF. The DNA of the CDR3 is TGCGCCAGCAGTGAGAGTGAGAGTCCCAGAGCGGGAGTGAACACTGAAGCTTTCTTT.

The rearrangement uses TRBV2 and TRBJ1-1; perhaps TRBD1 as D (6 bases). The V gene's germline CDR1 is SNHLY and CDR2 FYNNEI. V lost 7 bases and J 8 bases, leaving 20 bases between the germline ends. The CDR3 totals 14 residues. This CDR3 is CASIPGGLWVEAFF. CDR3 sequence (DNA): TGTGCCAGCATTCCCGGGGGCCTGTGGGTGGAAGCTTTCTTT.

The CDR3 sequence: CASSSSAAGLSTDTQYF. The CDR3, as DNA: TGCGCCAGCAGCTCCTCCGCGGCGGGGCTTAGCACAGATACGCAGTATTTT. The chain uses TRBV4-1 and TRBJ2-3; D may be TRBD2 (6 bases). V shed 5 bases and J shed 0 bases, with 18 bases lying between them. CDR3 length equals 17 residues. Per the germline V gene, CDR1 is MGHRA and CDR2 is YSYEKL.

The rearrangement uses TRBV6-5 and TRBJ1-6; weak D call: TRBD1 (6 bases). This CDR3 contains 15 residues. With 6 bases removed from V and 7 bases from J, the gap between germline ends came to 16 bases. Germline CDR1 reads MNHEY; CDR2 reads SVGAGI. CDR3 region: CASRPSQGMNSPLHF. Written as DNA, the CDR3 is TGTGCCAGCAGGCCATCTCAGGGGATGAATTCACCCCTCCACTTT.

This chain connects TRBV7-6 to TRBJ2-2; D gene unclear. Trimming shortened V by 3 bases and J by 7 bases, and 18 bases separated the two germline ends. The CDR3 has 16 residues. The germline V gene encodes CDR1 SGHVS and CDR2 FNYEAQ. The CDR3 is CASSFNSMLGGGELFF. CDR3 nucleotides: TGTGCCAGCAGCTTCAATTCGATGCTGGGTGGCGGGGAGCTGTTTTTT.

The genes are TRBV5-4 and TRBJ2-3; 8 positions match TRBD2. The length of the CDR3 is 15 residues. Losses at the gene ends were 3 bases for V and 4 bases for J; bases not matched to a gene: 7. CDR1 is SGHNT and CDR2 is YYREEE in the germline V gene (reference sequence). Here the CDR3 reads CASSSQRESPDTQYF. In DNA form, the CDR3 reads TGTGCCAGCAGCTCACAGCGGGAGTCCCCAGATACGCAGTATTTT. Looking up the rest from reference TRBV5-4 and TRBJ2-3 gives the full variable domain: ETGVTQSPTHLIKTRGQQVTLRCSSQSGHNTVSWYQQALGQGPQFIFQYYREEENGRGNFPPRFSGLQFPNYSSELNVNALELDDSALYLCASSSQRESPDTQYFGPGTRLTVL.